This T cell receptor beta chain was profiled in a study of cytomegalovirus exposure and HLA in healthy donors. The germline V and J ends were trimmed by 5 bases and 3 bases, with 15 bases remaining between them. Germline CDR1 MNHEY, CDR2 SMNVEV (reference sequence). The CDR3 covers 15 residues. PCR employed 60 Vbeta and 13 Jbeta primers. The protocol was immunoSEQ multiplex PCR, while the TCRdb copy is restricted to in-frame clones and leaves out a portion. The data hold about 150,000 clones, with just under 75% observed a single time. The source of this sequence is a young woman in good health and CMV-seronegative. The rearrangement joins TRBV27 to TRBJ2-3; D is possibly TRBD2 (5 bases). Sequenced input: PBMCs. CDR3 DNA sequence: TGTGCCAGCAGTCCCTGGGCGGGTTATACAGATACGCAGTATTTT. Translating gives CASSPWAGYTDTQYF.